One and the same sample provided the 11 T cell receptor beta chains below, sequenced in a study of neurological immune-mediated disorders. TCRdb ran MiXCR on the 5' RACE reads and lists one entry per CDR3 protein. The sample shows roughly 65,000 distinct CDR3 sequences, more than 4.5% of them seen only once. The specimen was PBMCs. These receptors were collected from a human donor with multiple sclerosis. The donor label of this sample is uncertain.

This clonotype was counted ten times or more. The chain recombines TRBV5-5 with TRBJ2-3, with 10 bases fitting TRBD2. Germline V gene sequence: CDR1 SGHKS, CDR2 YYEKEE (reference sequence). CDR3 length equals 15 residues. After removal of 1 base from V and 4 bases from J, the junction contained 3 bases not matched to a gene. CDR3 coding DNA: TGTGCCAGCAGCTTGACTAGCGGGGCCTCAGATACGCAGTATTTT. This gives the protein CASSLTSGASDTQYF.

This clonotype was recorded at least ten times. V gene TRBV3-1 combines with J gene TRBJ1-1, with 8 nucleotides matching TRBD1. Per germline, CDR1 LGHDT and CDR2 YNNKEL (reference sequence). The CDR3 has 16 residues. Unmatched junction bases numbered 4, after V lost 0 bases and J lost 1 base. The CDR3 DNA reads TGTGCCAGCAGCCAAGACAGGGGGCTAAGGAACACTGAAGCTTTCTTT. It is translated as CASSQDRGLRNTEAFF.

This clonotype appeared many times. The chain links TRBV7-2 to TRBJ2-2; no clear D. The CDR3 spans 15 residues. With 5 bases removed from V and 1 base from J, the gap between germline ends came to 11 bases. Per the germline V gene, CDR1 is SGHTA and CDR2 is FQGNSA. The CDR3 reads CASSVRVQNTGELFF. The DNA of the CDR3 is TGTGCCAGCAGCGTCCGGGTTCAGAACACCGGGGAGCTGTTTTTT. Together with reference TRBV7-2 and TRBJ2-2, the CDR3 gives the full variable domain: GAGVSQSPSNKVTEKGKDVELRCDPISGHTALYWYRQSLGQGLEFLIYFQGNSAPDKSGLPSDRFSAERTGGSVSTLTIQRTQQEDSAVYLCASSVRVQNTGELFFGEGSRLTVL.

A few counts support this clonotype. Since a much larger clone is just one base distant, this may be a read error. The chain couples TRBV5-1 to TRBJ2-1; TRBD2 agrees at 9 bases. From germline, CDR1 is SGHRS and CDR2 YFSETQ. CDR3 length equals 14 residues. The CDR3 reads CASKEGLAGYQQLF. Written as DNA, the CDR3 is TGCGCCAGCAAGGAAGGGCTAGCGGGGTATCAACAGTTATTC.

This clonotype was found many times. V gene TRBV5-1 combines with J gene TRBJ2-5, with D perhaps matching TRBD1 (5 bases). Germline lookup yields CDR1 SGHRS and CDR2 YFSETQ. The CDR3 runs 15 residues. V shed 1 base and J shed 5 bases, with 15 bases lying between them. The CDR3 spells CASSLSRPRAETQYF. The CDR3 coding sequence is TGCGCCAGCAGCTTGTCTCGTCCCAGGGCCGAGACCCAGTACTTC. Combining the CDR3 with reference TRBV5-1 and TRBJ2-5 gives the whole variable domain KAGVTQTPRYLIKTRGQQVTLSCSPISGHRSVSWYQQTPGQGLQFLFEYFSETQRNKGNFPGRFSGRQFSNSRSEMNVSTLELGDSALYLCASSLSRPRAETQYFGPGTRLLVL.

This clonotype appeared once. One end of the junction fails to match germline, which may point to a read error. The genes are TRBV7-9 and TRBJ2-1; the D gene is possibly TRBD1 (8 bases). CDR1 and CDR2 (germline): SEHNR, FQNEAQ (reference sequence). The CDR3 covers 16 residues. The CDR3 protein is CTSVRTGREVYDEQFF. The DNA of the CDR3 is TGTACCAGCGTCCGGACAGGGAGGGAGGTTTACGATGAGCAGTTCTTC. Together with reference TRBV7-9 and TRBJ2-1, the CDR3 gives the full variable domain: DTGVSQNPRHKITKRGQNVTFRCDPISEHNRLYWYRQTLGQGPEFLTYFQNEAQLEKSRLLSDRFSAERPKGSFSTLEIQRTEQGDSAMYLCTSVRTGREVYDEQFFGPGTRLTVL.

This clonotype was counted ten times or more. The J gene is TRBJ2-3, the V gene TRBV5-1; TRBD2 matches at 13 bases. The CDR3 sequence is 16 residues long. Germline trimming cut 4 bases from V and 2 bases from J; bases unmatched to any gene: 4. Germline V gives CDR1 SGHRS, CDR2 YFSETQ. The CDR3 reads CASSPGLAGYTDTQYF. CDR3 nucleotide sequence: TGCGCCAGCAGCCCGGGACTAGCGGGGTACACAGATACGCAGTATTTT.

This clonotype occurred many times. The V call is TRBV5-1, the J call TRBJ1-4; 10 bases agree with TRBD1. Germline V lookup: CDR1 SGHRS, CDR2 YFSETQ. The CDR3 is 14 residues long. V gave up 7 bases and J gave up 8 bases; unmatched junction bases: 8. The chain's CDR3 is CASALGTGEEKLFF. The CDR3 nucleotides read TGCGCCAGCGCCCTCGGGACAGGGGAGGAAAAACTGTTTTTT.

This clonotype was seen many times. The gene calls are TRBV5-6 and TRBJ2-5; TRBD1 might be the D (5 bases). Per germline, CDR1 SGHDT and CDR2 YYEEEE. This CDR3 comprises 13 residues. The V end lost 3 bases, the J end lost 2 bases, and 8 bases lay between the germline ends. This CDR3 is CASSWTRQETQYF. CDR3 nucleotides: TGTGCCAGCAGCTGGACACGGCAAGAGACCCAGTACTTC.

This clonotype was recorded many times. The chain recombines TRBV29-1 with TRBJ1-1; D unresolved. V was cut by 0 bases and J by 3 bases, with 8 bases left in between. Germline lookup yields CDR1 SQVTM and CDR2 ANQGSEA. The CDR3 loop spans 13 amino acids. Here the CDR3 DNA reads TGCAGCGTTGAAGAAGCGGTGGACACTGAAGCTTTCTTT. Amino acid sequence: CSVEEAVDTEAFF.

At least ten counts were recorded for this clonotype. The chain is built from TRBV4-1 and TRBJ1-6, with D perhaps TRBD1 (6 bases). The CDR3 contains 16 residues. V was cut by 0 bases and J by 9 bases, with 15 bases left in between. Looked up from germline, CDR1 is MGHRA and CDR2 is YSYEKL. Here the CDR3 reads CASSQEGIQGSSPLHF. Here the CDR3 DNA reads TGCGCCAGCAGCCAAGAGGGGATACAGGGAAGTTCACCCCTCCACTTT.